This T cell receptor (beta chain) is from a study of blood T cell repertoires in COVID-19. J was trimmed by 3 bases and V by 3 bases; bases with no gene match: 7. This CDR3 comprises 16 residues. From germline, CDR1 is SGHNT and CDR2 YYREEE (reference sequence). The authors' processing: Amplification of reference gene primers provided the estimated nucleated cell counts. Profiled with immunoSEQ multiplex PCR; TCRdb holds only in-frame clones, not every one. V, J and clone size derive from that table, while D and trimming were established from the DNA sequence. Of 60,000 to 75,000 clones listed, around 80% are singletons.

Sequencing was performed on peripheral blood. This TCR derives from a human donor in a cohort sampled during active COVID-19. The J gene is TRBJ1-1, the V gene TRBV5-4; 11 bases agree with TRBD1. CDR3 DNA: TGTGCCAGCAGCTCCTGGACAGGGGGCGCGGACACTGAAGCTTTCTTT. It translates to CASSSWTGGADTEAFF.